This TCR beta chain was documented in a study of graft-versus-host responses after intestinal transplantation. Across the study: Each recipient received a multivisceral, liver-intestinal, or isolated intestinal graft. Recipients uniformly received anti-thymocyte globulin induction, followed by tacrolimus and steroids for roughly 3 years.

As concerns this clone: Antigen: not known.

The repertoire was sequenced with immunoSEQ multiplex PCR; TCRdb's copy has only in-frame clones and lacks some. The data show nearly 100,000 clones, about nine tenths seen once. The CDR3 has 15 residues. The V gene's germline CDR1 is LGHNA and CDR2 YNFKEQ. V was trimmed by 0 bases and J by 0 bases, leaving 6 bases between them. Study-level findings and limits: Detected in recipient marrow were GvH clones, some of which were first observed in ileum or blood.

The rearrangement links TRBV4-2 to TRBJ1-3; D gene ambiguous. This specimen consisted of PBMCs, obtained about 450 days after intestinal transplant. This clonotype was sampled from a human patient who received an intestinal transplant, so some T cells may come from the graft donor. The CDR3 reads CASSQDDLSGNTIYF. CDR3 nucleotide sequence: TGTGCCAGCAGCCAAGACGACCTCTCTGGAAACACCATATATTTT.